This T cell receptor (beta chain) was documented in a study of cytomegalovirus exposure and HLA in healthy donors. Notes on the study in general: Both high specificity and high sensitivity reportedly marked the classifier's diagnosis of cytomegalovirus status.

Regarding this clone: The target antigen is unknown.

Trimming cost V 1 base and J 2 bases, with 10 bases left between them. The germline CDR1 and CDR2 sequences are SGHRS and YFSETQ. This CDR3 comprises 14 residues. Sequenced by immunoSEQ multiplex PCR; TCRdb stores in-frame clones only, minus some. This table has about 220,000 clones, 75% to 90% appearing once. The sequencing sample was made of PBMCs. The sequence was collected from a woman aged 25-40 years in good health and CMV-seropositive. The chain uses TRBV5-1 and TRBJ2-7; D uncertain. The CDR3 DNA reads TGCGCCAGCAGCTTGAGTTCCGGAGCCTACGAGCAGTACTTC. It specifies CASSLSSGAYEQYF.